A single sample is the source of the 15 T cell receptor beta chains below, sequenced in a study of cytomegalovirus exposure and HLA in healthy donors (dated by TCRdb to about 2017). Receptor amplification or capture employed the immunoSEQ multiplex PCR assay. For the multiplex PCR, a mixture combining 60 forward primers for TCR Vbeta segments and 13 reverse primers for TCR Jbeta segments was used. What TCRdb holds here is the immuneACCESS table cut down to in-frame rearrangements. Part of the clones is not present; checked against another copy, under half of the missing clones reflect an unresolved V gene, and the others are unexplained. The table for this sample lists roughly 84,000 clones; roughly 63% of them were counted only once. 15% of the sample is in the top ten clones. What was sequenced was PBMCs. These receptors all stem from a middle-aged woman in good health and CMV-seropositive.

This clone was recorded a few times. An end of the junction differs from the germline gene, which may be a read error. The chain recombines TRBV7-9 with TRBJ2-7, with 10 bases aligning to TRBD2. CDR3 length: 13 amino acids. The V gene's germline CDR1 is SEHNR and CDR2 FQNEAQ (reference sequence). The CDR3 coding sequence is TGTGCCAGCAGCCTAGCGGGAGTCTACGAGCAGTACTTC. Its protein is CASSLAGVYEQYF. Supplemented by reference TRBV7-9 and TRBJ2-7, the full variable domain reads DTGVSQNPRHKITKRGQNVTFRCDPISEHNRLYWYRQTLGQGPEFLTYFQNEAQLEKSRLLSDRFSAERPKGSFSTLEIQRTEQGDSAMYLCASSLAGVYEQYFGPGTRLTVT.

This chain joins TRBV5-6 and TRBJ2-5; perhaps TRBD1 as D (6 bases). Germline V gene lookup returns CDR1 SGHDT and CDR2 YYEEEE. The CDR3 consists of 16 residues. Trimming took 6 bases from V and 5 from J, leaving 23 bases between them. CDR3 loop: CASTPVRDTAMETQYF. The CDR3 bases are TGTGCCAGCACCCCAGTACGGGACACGGCCATGGAGACCCAGTACTTC.

The CDR3 DNA follows: TGTGCCAGCAGCTTGTTGCGCTACGAGCAGTACTTC. Encoded protein: CASSLLRYEQYF. This rearrangement joins TRBV7-2 to TRBJ2-7; D not certain. V lost 3 bases, J lost 3 bases, and 6 bases lay in between. This CDR3 region has 12 residues. The germline gives CDR1 SGHTA, CDR2 FQGNSA.

A few counts support this clone. CDR3 sequence (DNA): TGTGCCAGCAGCGCAGGACTCCGGGGGACCTACACTGAAGCTTTCTTT. Its protein product is CASSAGLRGTYTEAFF. V and J are TRBV7-8 and TRBJ1-1; TRBD1 might be the D (5 bases). From germline, CDR1 is SGHVS and CDR2 FQNEAQ. This CDR3 is 16 amino acids long. The V end lost 5 bases, the J end lost 3 bases, and 19 bases lay between the germline ends.

The chain has TRBV2 and TRBJ2-5, with 12 positions matching TRBD2. The J call may be wrong; the DNA end is better matched by TRBJ2-7. The CDR3 is made up of 15 amino acids. Germline CDR1 SNHLY, CDR2 FYNNEI. The CDR3 protein is CASRELAGGSYEQYF. The CDR3 bases are TGTGCCAGCAGGGAACTAGCGGGAGGATCCTACGAGCAGTACTTC.

The rearrangement uses TRBV5-1 and TRBJ2-1, with unresolved D. The CDR3 sequence is 15 residues long. The V gene's germline CDR1 is SGHRS and CDR2 YFSETQ. Trimming removed 0 bases from V and 12 bases from J, with 19 bases in between. The CDR3 protein is CASSLVGQLQPGQFF. As DNA, the CDR3 is TGCGCCAGCAGCTTGGTTGGTCAACTGCAACCGGGGCAGTTCTTC.

The V gene is TRBV27, the J gene TRBJ1-1; 7 nucleotides match TRBD1. Trimming cost V 3 bases and J 7 bases; bases outside gene matches: 5. From germline, CDR1 is MNHEY and CDR2 SMNVEV (reference sequence). The CDR3 runs to 13 residues. The CDR3 loop reads CASSLGRGVEAFF. The CDR3 DNA follows: TGTGCCAGCAGTTTGGGCAGGGGGGTTGAAGCTTTCTTT.

In this sample, this clone turned up once. This chain links TRBV18 with TRBJ2-3; D perhaps matches TRBD2 (6 bases). The germline CDR1 and CDR2 sequences are KGHSH and LQKENI. The ends were cut back, 6 bases at V and 6 bases at J, with 16 bases in the middle. The CDR3 extends over 14 amino acids. CDR3 nucleotides: TGTGCCAGCTCCCAGGGAGGAATTGGGGATACGCAGTATTTT. This translates into CASSQGGIGDTQYF.

A few counts support this clone. The chain joins TRBV30 to TRBJ2-5; 10 nucleotides line up with TRBD2. J lost 5 bases, V lost 4 bases, and 13 bases had no gene match. Germline lookup yields CDR1 GTSNPN and CDR2 SVGIG (reference sequence). The CDR3 length is 16 residues. The CDR3 bases are TGTGCCTGGATCAAACCGGGGCTAGCGGGAGTGGAGACCCAGTACTTC. It specifies CAWIKPGLAGVETQYF.

This clone appeared once. This chain links TRBV15 with TRBJ2-1; 11 bases line up with TRBD2. CDR3 length: 16 residues. From germline, CDR1 is LNHNV and CDR2 YYDKDF (reference sequence). V trimming: 3 bases; J trimming: 7 bases; junction bases outside the gene matches: 8. DNA of the CDR3: TGTGCCACCAGCAGTACCGGGACTAGCGGACAGAATGAGCAGTTCTTC. Its translation is CATSSTGTSGQNEQFF. The entire variable domain, with the rest obtained from reference TRBV15 and TRBJ2-1, is as follows: DAMVIQNPRYQVTQFGKPVTLSCSQTLNHNVMYWYQQKSSQAPKLLFHYYDKDFNNEADTPDNFQSRRPNTSFCFLDIRSPGLGDTAMYLCATSSTGTSGQNEQFFGPGTRLTVL.

In DNA, the CDR3 is TGCGCCAGCAGCCAAGACAGGGGGACCGAGCAGTACTTC. This encodes CASSQDRGTEQYF. The chain employs TRBV4-3 and TRBJ2-7; TRBD1 matches at 7 bases. The germline CDR1 and CDR2 sequences are LGHNA and YSLEER. V lost 0 bases and J lost 6; bases outside the gene matches: 2. There are 13 residues in the CDR3.

This chain links TRBV5-1 with TRBJ2-2; 11 nucleotides line up with TRBD2. CDR3 length: 16 amino acids. Unmatched junction bases numbered 6, after V lost 4 bases and J lost 4 bases. Germline loops: CDR1 SGHRS, CDR2 YFSETQ. The CDR3 region is CASSLLGLAGTGELFF. DNA for the CDR3: TGCGCCAGCAGCCTGCTTGGACTAGCGGGCACCGGGGAGCTGTTTTTT.

This clone was seen a few times. The chain combines TRBV6-5 with TRBJ2-1; D ambiguous. The CDR3 has 13 amino acids. Deletions cut 7 bases from V and 4 bases from J, with 11 bases between. Per germline, CDR1 MNHEY and CDR2 SVGAGI. This CDR3 reads CASTRGEYNEQFF. The DNA of the CDR3 is TGTGCCAGCACTCGTGGAGAGTACAATGAGCAGTTCTTC.

The chain's CDR3 is CASSSGQGNTEAFF. Here the CDR3 DNA reads TGTGCCAGCAGTAGTGGACAGGGTAACACTGAAGCTTTCTTT. The chain combines TRBV6-1 with TRBJ1-1; 8 bases are shared with TRBD1. Per the germline V gene, CDR1 is MNHNS and CDR2 is SASEGT. This CDR3 has 14 amino acids. The V segment lost 5 bases and the J segment 2 bases; nucleotides outside the gene matches: 4.

The gene calls are TRBV11-2 and TRBJ2-5; 8 positions agree with TRBD2. There are 16 residues in the CDR3. Trimming at V came to 5 bases and at J to 5 bases, leaving 13 bases not matched to a gene. From germline, CDR1 is SGHAT and CDR2 FQNNGV. The CDR3 loop reads CASSPPLRGVLETQYF. Written as DNA, the CDR3 is TGTGCCAGCAGCCCTCCTCTGCGGGGGGTTTTGGAGACCCAGTACTTC. The variable domain in full, completed from reference TRBV11-2 and TRBJ2-5, reads EAGVAQSPRYKIIEKRQSVAFWCNPISGHATLYWYQQILGQGPKLLIQFQNNGVVDDSQLPKDRFSAERLKGVDSTLKIQPAKLEDSAVYLCASSPPLRGVLETQYFGPGTRLLVL.